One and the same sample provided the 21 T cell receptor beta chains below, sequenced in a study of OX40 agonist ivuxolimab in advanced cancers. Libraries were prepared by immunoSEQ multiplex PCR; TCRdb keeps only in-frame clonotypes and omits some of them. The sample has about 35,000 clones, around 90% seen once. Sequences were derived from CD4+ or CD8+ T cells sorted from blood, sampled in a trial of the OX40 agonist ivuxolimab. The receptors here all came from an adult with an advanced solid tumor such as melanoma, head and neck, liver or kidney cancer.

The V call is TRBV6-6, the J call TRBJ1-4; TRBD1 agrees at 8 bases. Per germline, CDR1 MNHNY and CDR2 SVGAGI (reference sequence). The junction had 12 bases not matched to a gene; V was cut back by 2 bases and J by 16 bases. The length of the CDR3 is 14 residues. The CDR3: CASSYAGPSDREFF. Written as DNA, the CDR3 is TGTGCCAGCAGTTACGCGGGCCCCTCGGACAGGGAGTTTTTT.

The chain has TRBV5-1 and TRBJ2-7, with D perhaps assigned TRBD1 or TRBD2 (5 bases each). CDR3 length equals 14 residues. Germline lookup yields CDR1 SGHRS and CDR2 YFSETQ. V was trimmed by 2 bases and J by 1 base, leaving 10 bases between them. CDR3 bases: TGCGCCAGCAGCTTTCAGAGGGGATCCTACGAGCAGTACTTC. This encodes CASSFQRGSYEQYF.

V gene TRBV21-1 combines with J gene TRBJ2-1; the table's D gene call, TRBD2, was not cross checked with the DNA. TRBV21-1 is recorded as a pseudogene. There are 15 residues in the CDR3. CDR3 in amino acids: CASIPGLAVNNEQFF. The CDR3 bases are TGTGCCAGCATTCCGGGACTAGCGGTAAACAATGAGCAGTTCTTC.

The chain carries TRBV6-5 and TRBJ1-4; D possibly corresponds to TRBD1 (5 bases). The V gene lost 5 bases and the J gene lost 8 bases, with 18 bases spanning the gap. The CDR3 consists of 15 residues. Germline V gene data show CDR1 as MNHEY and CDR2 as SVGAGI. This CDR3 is CASSTGSGPGEKLFF. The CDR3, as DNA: TGTGCCAGCAGTACCGGCTCGGGGCCTGGGGAAAAACTGTTTTTT.

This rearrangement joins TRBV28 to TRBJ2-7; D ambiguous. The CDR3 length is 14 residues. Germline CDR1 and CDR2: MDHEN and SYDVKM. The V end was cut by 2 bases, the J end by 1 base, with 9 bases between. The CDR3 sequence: CASSLPLGSYEQYF. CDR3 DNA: TGTGCCAGCAGTTTACCCCTCGGGTCCTACGAGCAGTACTTC.

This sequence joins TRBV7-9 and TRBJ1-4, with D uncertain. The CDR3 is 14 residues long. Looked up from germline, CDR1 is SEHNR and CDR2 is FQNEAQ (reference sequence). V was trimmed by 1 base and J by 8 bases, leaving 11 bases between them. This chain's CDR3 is CASSLDVFGEKLFF. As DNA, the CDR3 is TGTGCCAGCAGCTTAGACGTCTTTGGGGAAAAACTGTTTTTT.

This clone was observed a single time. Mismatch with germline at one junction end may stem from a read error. The CDR3 loop is CASSPDRAPRDF. CDR3 DNA: TGTGCCAGCAGCCCCGACAGGGCCCCTAGAGACTTC. The chain joins TRBV7-9 to TRBJ2-5, with TRBD1 matching over 7 bases. The CDR3 consists of 12 residues. CDR1 is SEHNR, CDR2 FQNEAQ, per germline (reference sequence).

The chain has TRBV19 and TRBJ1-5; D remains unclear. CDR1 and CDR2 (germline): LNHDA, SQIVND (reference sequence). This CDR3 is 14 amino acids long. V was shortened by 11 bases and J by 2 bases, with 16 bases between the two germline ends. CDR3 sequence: CAVSMTGGNQPQHF. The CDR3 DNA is TGTGCCGTTAGCATGACGGGTGGCAATCAGCCCCAGCATTTT.

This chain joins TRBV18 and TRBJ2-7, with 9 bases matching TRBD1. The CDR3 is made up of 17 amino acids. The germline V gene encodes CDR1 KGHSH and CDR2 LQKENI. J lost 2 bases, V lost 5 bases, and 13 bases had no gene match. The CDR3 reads CASSTRAPGQGTYEQYF. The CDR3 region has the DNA TGTGCCAGCTCAACACGAGCGCCGGGACAGGGAACCTACGAGCAGTACTTC. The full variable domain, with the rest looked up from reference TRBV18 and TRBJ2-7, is NAGVMQNPRHLVRRRGQEARLRCSPMKGHSHVYWYRQLPEEGLKFMVYLQKENIIDESGMPKERFSAEFPKEGPSILRIQQVVRGDSAAYFCASSTRAPGQGTYEQYFGPGTRLTVT.

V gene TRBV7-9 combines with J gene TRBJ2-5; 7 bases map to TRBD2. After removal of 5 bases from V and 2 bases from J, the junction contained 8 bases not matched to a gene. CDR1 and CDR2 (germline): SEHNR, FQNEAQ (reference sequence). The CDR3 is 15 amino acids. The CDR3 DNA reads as TGTGCCAGCAGCCCGCGGACTAGGGCACAAGAGACCCAGTACTTC. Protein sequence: CASSPRTRAQETQYF. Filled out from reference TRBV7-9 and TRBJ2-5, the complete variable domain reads DTGVSQNPRHKITKRGQNVTFRCDPISEHNRLYWYRQTLGQGPEFLTYFQNEAQLEKSRLLSDRFSAERPKGSFSTLEIQRTEQGDSAMYLCASSPRTRAQETQYFGPGTRLLVL.

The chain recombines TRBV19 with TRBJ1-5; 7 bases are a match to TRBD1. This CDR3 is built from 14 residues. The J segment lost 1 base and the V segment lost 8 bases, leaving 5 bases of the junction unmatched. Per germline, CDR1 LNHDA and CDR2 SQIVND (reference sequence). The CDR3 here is CASSDRASNQPQHF. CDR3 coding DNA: TGTGCCAGTTCCGACAGGGCAAGCAATCAGCCCCAGCATTTT.

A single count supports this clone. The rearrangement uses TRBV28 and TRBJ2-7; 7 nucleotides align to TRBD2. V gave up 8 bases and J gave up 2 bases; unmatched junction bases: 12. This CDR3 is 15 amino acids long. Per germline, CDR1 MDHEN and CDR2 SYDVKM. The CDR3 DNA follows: TGTGCCAGCTCAACAACGGGAGGAAGAACCTACGAGCAGTACTTC. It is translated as CASSTTGGRTYEQYF. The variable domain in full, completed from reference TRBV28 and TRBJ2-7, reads DVKVTQSSRYLVKRTGEKVFLECVQDMDHENMFWYRQDPGLGLRLIYFSYDVKMKEKGDIPEGYSVSREKKERFSLILESASTNQTSMYLCASSTTGGRTYEQYFGPGTRLTVT.

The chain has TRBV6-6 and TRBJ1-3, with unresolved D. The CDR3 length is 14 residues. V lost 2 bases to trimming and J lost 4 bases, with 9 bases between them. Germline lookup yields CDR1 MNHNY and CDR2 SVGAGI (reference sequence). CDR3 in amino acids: CASSYDMSGNTIYF. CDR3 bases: TGTGCCAGCAGTTACGACATGTCCGGAAACACCATATATTTT.

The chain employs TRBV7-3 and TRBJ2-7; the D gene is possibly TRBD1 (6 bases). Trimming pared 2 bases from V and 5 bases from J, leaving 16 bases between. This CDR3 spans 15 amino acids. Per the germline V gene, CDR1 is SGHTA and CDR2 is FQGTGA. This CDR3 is CASSLAMGRGDEQYF. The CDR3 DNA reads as TGTGCCAGCAGCTTAGCTATGGGCAGGGGCGACGAGCAGTACTTC. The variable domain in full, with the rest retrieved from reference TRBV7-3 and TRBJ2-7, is GAGVSQTPSNKVTEKGKYVELRCDPISGHTALYWYRQSLGQGPEFLIYFQGTGAADDSGLPNDRFFAVRPEGSVSTLKIQRTERGDSAVYLCASSLAMGRGDEQYFGPGTRLTVT.

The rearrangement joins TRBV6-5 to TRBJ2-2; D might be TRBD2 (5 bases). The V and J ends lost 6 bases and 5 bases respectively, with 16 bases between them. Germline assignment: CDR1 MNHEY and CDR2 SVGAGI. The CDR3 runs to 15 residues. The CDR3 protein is CASSRDLLVTGELFF. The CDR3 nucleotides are TGTGCCAGCAGCCGAGATTTACTAGTAACCGGGGAGCTGTTTTTT.

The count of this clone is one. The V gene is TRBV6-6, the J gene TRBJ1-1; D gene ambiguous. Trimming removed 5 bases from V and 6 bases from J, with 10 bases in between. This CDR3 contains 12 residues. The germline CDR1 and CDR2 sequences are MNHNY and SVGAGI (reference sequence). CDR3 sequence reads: CASSPRESEAFF. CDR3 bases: TGTGCCAGCAGTCCACGAGAATCTGAAGCTTTCTTT.

The CDR3 nucleotides read TGTGCCAGCTCCCCCGGGACTAGCGGCCAAAATGAGCAGTTCTTC. It translates to CASSPGTSGQNEQFF. The rearrangement joins TRBV18 to TRBJ2-1, with 11 nucleotides matching TRBD2. The CDR3 consists of 15 residues. Trimming removed 6 bases from V and 7 bases from J; junction bases left unmatched: 8. Germline-derived CDR1 and CDR2 are KGHSH and LQKENI.

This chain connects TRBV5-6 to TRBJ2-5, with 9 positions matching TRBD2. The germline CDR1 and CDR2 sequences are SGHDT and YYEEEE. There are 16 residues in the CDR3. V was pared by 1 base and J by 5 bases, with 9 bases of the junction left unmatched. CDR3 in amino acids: CASSLLAGGHRETQYF. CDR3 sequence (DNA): TGTGCCAGCAGCTTGCTGGCGGGGGGGCACCGGGAGACCCAGTACTTC.

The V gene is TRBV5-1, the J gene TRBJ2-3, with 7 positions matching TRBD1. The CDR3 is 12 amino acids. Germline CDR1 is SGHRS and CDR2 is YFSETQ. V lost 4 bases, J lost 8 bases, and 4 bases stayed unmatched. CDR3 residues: CASSQTGATQYF. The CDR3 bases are TGCGCCAGCAGCCAAACAGGGGCTACGCAGTATTTT.

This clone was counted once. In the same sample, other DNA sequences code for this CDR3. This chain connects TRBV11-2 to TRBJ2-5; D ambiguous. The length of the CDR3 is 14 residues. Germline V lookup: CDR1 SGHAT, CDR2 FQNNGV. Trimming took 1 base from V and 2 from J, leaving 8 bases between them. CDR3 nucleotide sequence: TGTGCCAGCAGCTTAGCAGGTTTGCAAGAGACCCAGTACTTC. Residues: CASSLAGLQETQYF.

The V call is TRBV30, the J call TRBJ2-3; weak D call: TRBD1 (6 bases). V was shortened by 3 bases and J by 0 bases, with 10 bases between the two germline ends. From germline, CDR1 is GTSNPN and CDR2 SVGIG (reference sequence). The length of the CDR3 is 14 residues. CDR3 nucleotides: TGTGCCTGGAGCAAGGGGGTTAGCACAGATACGCAGTATTTT. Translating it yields CAWSKGVSTDTQYF.